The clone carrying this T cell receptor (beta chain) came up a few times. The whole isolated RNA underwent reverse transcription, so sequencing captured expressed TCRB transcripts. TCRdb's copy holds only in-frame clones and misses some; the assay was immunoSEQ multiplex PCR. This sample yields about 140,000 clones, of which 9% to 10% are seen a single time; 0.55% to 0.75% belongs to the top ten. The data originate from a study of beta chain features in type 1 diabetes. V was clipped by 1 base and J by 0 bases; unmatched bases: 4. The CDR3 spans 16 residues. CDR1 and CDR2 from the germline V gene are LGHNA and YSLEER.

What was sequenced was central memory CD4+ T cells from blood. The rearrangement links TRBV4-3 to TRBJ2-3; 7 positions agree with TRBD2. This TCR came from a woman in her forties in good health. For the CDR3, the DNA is TGCGCCAGCAGCCAAGTATACGGGGGGAGCACAGATACGCAGTATTTT. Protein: CASSQVYGGSTDTQYF.